This TCR beta chain comes out of a study of radiotherapy plus CTLA-4 blockade in lung cancer. About the study: Patients showed objective responses in 15% to 20% of cases, and disease control was achieved by 25% to 35%.

The sample holds one count of this clone. Its target is not known. Between the trimmed V and J ends, which lost 0 bases and 6 bases, there was a span of 7 bases. This CDR3 region has 12 residues. Germline-derived CDR1 and CDR2 are SGHRS and YFSETQ. Study-level points and caveats: Dynamics of early blood T cell clones, together with interferon-beta, were reportedly the best predictors of response.

The assay was immunoSEQ multiplex PCR, and TCRdb's table has in-frame clones only and misses some. The repertoire has 85,000 to 130,000 clones, around 85% of them found once; the top ten carry over 2%. Focal radiation plus CTLA-4 blockade with ipilimumab was administered to patients who had chemo-refractory metastatic non-small-cell lung cancer. The material sequenced was peripheral blood, taken from a patient treated with radiotherapy plus ipilimumab. This receptor was identified in a human donor with non-small cell lung cancer that progressed on radiotherapy plus ipilimumab. Some clones in this sample may be carry-over from other donors' samples. The chain employs TRBV5-1 and TRBJ2-7, with D uncertain. Here the CDR3 DNA reads TGCGCCAGCAGCTTGGAAGGCCCCGAGCAGTACTTC. Amino acid sequence: CASSLEGPEQYF.